One and the same sample provided the 29 T cell receptor beta chains below, sequenced in a study of blood T cell repertoires in COVID-19. The protocol was immunoSEQ multiplex PCR, while the TCRdb copy is restricted to in-frame clones and leaves out a portion. This table has 90,000 to 150,000 clones, around 80% appearing once. The sample consisted of peripheral blood. The receptor source for this set is a woman aged 80 or older with acute or convalescent COVID-19.

The chain uses TRBV19 and TRBJ2-7; the D gene is possibly TRBD2 (6 bases). Germline-derived CDR1 and CDR2 are LNHDA and SQIVND (reference sequence). Deletions cut 10 bases from V and 5 bases from J, with 24 bases between. The CDR3 sequence is 15 residues long. CDR3 in DNA: TGTGCCACCGCCGCCGGGACTGCCTTTGGGAACGAGCAGTACTTC. Translated, it gives CATAAGTAFGNEQYF.

V usage is TRBV7-2 and J usage is TRBJ1-1; no definite D call. This CDR3 comprises 14 residues. CDR1 SGHTA and CDR2 FQGNSA come from the germline V gene. V shed 1 base and J shed 11 bases, with 17 bases lying between them. CDR3 region: CASSLDRESILAFF. For the CDR3, the DNA is TGTGCCAGCAGCTTAGATCGAGAGAGTATTCTGGCTTTCTTT.

A single count supports this clone. The chain carries TRBV30 and TRBJ1-2; the match to TRBD1 covers 8 bases. Looked up from germline, CDR1 is GTSNPN and CDR2 is SVGIG (reference sequence). The trim removed 0 bases at V and 7 bases at J, leaving 4 bases unmatched. The CDR3 runs to 13 residues. CDR3 in DNA: TGTGCCTGGAGTGTAGTACAGGGGGGTGGCTACACCTTC. Translation: CAWSVVQGGGYTF. The whole variable domain, filled in from reference TRBV30 and TRBJ1-2, reads SQTIHQWPATLVQPVGSPLSLECTVEGTSNPNLYWYRQAAGRGLQLLFYSVGIGQISSEVPQNLSASRPQDRQFILSSKKLLLSDSGFYLCAWSVVQGGGYTFGSGTRLTVV.

The J gene is TRBJ1-5, the V gene TRBV6-1, with D possibly matching TRBD1 (5 bases). The CDR3 spans 16 residues. Per the germline V gene, CDR1 is MNHNS and CDR2 is SASEGT. Trimming stripped 2 bases from V and 4 bases from J, with 15 bases between. Here the CDR3 DNA reads TGTGCCAGCAGTGAACCAGACAGAAGACGTAATCAGCCCCAGCATTTT. This translates into CASSEPDRRRNQPQHF.

This clone came up a few times. This rearrangement joins TRBV10-2 to TRBJ1-5; 7 nucleotides line up with TRBD1. The germline V gene encodes CDR1 WSHSY and CDR2 SAAADI. This CDR3 region has 14 residues. Losses at the gene ends were 3 bases for V and 7 bases for J; bases not matched to a gene: 6. DNA of the CDR3: TGCGCCAGCAGTGAACAGGGGTACGGCCAGCCCCAGCATTTT. It is translated as CASSEQGYGQPQHF.

With regard to this clone: Other nucleotide sequences from this sample produce the same CDR3. The chain uses TRBV3-1 (or the pseudogene TRBV3-2) and TRBJ1-1; 7 nucleotides align to TRBD1. With V trimmed by 1 base and J by 3 bases, 5 bases remained unmatched. Germline lookup yields CDR1 LGHDT and CDR2 YNNKEL (reference sequence). CDR3 length: 15 amino acids. CDR3 protein: CASSQGQGIDTEAFF. DNA of the CDR3: TGTGCCAGCAGCCAAGGACAGGGTATCGACACTGAAGCTTTCTTT.

This clone was recorded a few times. This CDR3 reads CASSQDWPGAGNTIYF. The CDR3 nucleotides read TGTGCCAGCAGCCAAGATTGGCCCGGGGCTGGAAACACCATATATTTT. The rearrangement joins TRBV3-1 (or the pseudogene TRBV3-2) to TRBJ1-3; D unclear. Germline V gene lookup returns CDR1 LGHDT and CDR2 YNNKEL (reference sequence). There are 16 residues in the CDR3. Between the trimmed V and J ends, which lost 0 bases and 2 bases, there was a span of 11 bases.

The chain is built from TRBV28 and TRBJ2-1; 13 nucleotides line up with TRBD2. This CDR3 is 18 amino acids long. V dropped 4 bases and J dropped 10; count of bases not matched to a gene: 16. Germline V gives CDR1 MDHEN, CDR2 SYDVKM. CDR3 DNA: TGTGCCAGCAGTTCGGCGGGGTTCGGGACTAGCGGGATTCTAGAGCAGTTCTTC. Translated: CASSSAGFGTSGILEQFF.

V gene TRBV30 combines with J gene TRBJ2-1; D is perhaps TRBD2 (7 bases). The CDR3 totals 16 residues. Germline CDR1 reads GTSNPN; CDR2 reads SVGIG (reference sequence). Trimming removed 1 base at V and 0 bases at J, with 13 bases between. The CDR3 reads CAWSGGGRSSYNEQFF. DNA of the CDR3: TGTGCCTGGAGTGGGGGGGGGCGGAGCTCCTACAATGAGCAGTTCTTC.

The rearrangement joins TRBV6-2 or TRBV6-3 to TRBJ2-1; 8 bases agree with TRBD2. Germline V gene lookup returns CDR1 MNHEY and CDR2 SVGEGT. Germline trimming cut 5 bases from V and 10 bases from J; bases unmatched to any gene: 16. The CDR3 is 16 amino acids. CDR3 loop: CASSPRRSGRMGEQFF. CDR3 in DNA: TGTGCCAGCAGTCCGCGCCGGAGCGGGAGAATGGGAGAGCAGTTCTTC.

J is TRBJ2-3 and V is TRBV30, with D unresolved. Trimming cost V 8 bases and J 0 bases, with 9 bases left between them. The CDR3 is 12 amino acids. Germline CDR1 is GTSNPN and CDR2 is SVGIG (reference sequence). The CDR3 DNA reads as TGTGCCCATCGAGCGAGCACAGATACGCAGTATTTT. It encodes CAHRASTDTQYF.

The genes are TRBV2 and TRBJ1-1, with 7 bases lining up with TRBD1. The CDR3 has 13 residues. V dropped 6 bases and J dropped 6; count of bases not matched to a gene: 7. Germline V lookup: CDR1 SNHLY, CDR2 FYNNEI. The CDR3 reads CASSRDSPAEAFF. The CDR3 coding sequence is TGTGCCAGCAGCCGGGACAGCCCGGCTGAAGCTTTCTTT.

This chain connects TRBV11-2 to TRBJ1-4; 7 bases fit TRBD1. CDR1 and CDR2 from the germline V gene are SGHAT and FQNNGV. V lost 3 bases and J lost 4; bases outside the gene matches: 2. The CDR3 runs to 14 residues. The DNA of the CDR3 is TGTGCCAGCAGCTTGGGACAGCTTAATGAAAAACTGTTTTTT. It is translated as CASSLGQLNEKLFF.

The chain employs TRBV19 and TRBJ1-1, with no clear D. The CDR3 runs 11 residues. Trimming took off 4 bases at V and 14 bases at J, with 14 bases between the two ends. Germline CDR1 reads LNHDA; CDR2 reads SQIVND (reference sequence). DNA for the CDR3: TGTGCCAGTAGTAACAGCCGACTAGGCTTCTTT. Amino acid sequence: CASSNSRLGFF. Based on the CDR3 plus reference TRBV19 and TRBJ1-1, the full variable domain is DGGITQSPKYLFRKEGQNVTLSCEQNLNHDAMYWYRQDPGQGLRLIYYSQIVNDFQKGDIAEGYSVSREKKESFPLTVTSAQKNPTAFYLCASSNSRLGFFGQGTRLTVV.

The count of this clone is one. The V and J genes are TRBV6-5 and TRBJ2-1; 7 bases align to TRBD1. V trimming: 5 bases; J trimming: 3 bases; junction bases outside the gene matches: 7. This CDR3 contains 15 residues. Looked up from germline, CDR1 is MNHEY and CDR2 is SVGAGI. CDR3 coding DNA: TGTGCCAGCAGTCTAACTGCAGGGGGCTACAATGAGCAGTTCTTC. Translated, it gives CASSLTAGGYNEQFF.

The genes are TRBV7-2 and TRBJ1-2, with 8 bases fitting TRBD1. CDR3 length: 15 amino acids. The germline gives CDR1 SGHTA, CDR2 FQGNSA. Losses at the gene ends were 0 bases for V and 2 bases for J; bases not matched to a gene: 2. The CDR3 bases are TGTGCCAGCAGCTTAGCTGGACAGGGAAACTATGGCTACACCTTC. This gives the protein CASSLAGQGNYGYTF. The full variable domain, its missing parts supplied by reference TRBV7-2 and TRBJ1-2, is GAGVSQSPSNKVTEKGKDVELRCDPISGHTALYWYRQSLGQGLEFLIYFQGNSAPDKSGLPSDRFSAERTGGSVSTLTIQRTQQEDSAVYLCASSLAGQGNYGYTFGSGTRLTVV.

For the CDR3, the DNA is TGTGCCTGCCCTCGGGGACAGGGTTTGGGGGGCTACACCTTC. Its translation is CACPRGQGLGGYTF. The V gene is TRBV30, the J gene TRBJ1-2, with 9 bases identical to TRBD1. The CDR3 is made up of 14 amino acids. J lost 8 bases, V lost 6 bases, and 13 bases had no gene match. Germline CDR1 is GTSNPN and CDR2 is SVGIG (reference sequence).

The V and J genes are TRBV5-4 and TRBJ2-1; 7 bases fit TRBD1. CDR1 SGHNT and CDR2 YYREEE come from the germline V gene (reference sequence). The length of the CDR3 is 16 residues. The V and J ends lost 3 bases and 0 bases, in that order; junction bases with no gene match: 6. This chain's CDR3 is CASSSYGQASYNEQFF. Here the CDR3 DNA reads TGTGCCAGCAGCTCCTACGGACAGGCCTCCTACAATGAGCAGTTCTTC.

This clone was counted once. This chain links TRBV5-5 with TRBJ1-3, with 7 nucleotides matching TRBD1. V was pared by 4 bases and J by 4 bases, with 14 bases of the junction left unmatched. Germline V lookup: CDR1 SGHKS, CDR2 YYEKEE (reference sequence). The CDR3 sequence is 17 residues long. The chain's CDR3 is CASSPGQAASSGNTIYF. CDR3 sequence (DNA): TGTGCCAGCAGCCCCGGACAGGCCGCTTCTTCGGGAAACACCATATATTTT.

CDR3 in DNA: TGTGCCAGTAGTATATCCTTACAGGGTCGGACCCTTTTTGGCTACACCTTC. It codes for CASSISLQGRTLFGYTF. V is TRBV19 and J is TRBJ1-2; D may be TRBD1 (6 bases). This CDR3 comprises 17 residues. Trimming took 2 bases from V and 7 from J, leaving 23 bases between them. Germline V CDR1 and CDR2: LNHDA, SQIVND (reference sequence).

This sequence joins TRBV15 and TRBJ2-7; 7 bases map to TRBD2. The CDR3 totals 15 residues. Germline CDR1 LNHNV, CDR2 YYDKDF (reference sequence). J gave up 6 bases and V 1 base, and 9 bases lay outside the gene matches. The CDR3, as DNA: TGTGCCACCAGCAGAGCGGGCGGGAGCTCCGGCGAGCAGTACTTC. Residues: CATSRAGGSSGEQYF.

The chain recombines TRBV27 with TRBJ2-7; TRBD2 matches at 9 bases. V shed 5 bases, J shed 7 bases, and the junction held 15 bases outside the gene matches. CDR3 length: 16 amino acids. Germline V gene sequence: CDR1 MNHEY, CDR2 SMNVEV (reference sequence). CDR3 loop: CASSPLRSGRMKEQYF. The CDR3 DNA follows: TGTGCCAGCAGTCCCCTGAGAAGCGGGAGGATGAAGGAGCAGTACTTC.

This clone was counted between two and nine times. The chain joins TRBV19 to TRBJ2-7; 9 nucleotides agree with TRBD1. J gave up 2 bases and V 4 bases, and 9 bases lay outside the gene matches. CDR1 LNHDA and CDR2 SQIVND come from the germline V gene (reference sequence). The CDR3 contains 16 residues. CDR3 amino acids: CASSTIPGQGPYEQYF. The CDR3 nucleotides are TGTGCCAGTAGTACCATCCCGGGACAGGGACCCTACGAGCAGTACTTC. Full variable domain (rest looked up from reference TRBV19 and TRBJ2-7): DGGITQSPKYLFRKEGQNVTLSCEQNLNHDAMYWYRQDPGQGLRLIYYSQIVNDFQKGDIAEGYSVSREKKESFPLTVTSAQKNPTAFYLCASSTIPGQGPYEQYFGPGTRLTVT.

A single count supports this clone. The J gene is TRBJ2-3, the V gene TRBV5-1; D remains unclear. Germline V CDR1 and CDR2: SGHRS, YFSETQ. The CDR3 sequence is 15 residues long. V lost 0 bases, J lost 0 bases, and 8 bases lay in between. The CDR3 protein is CASSLGYTSTDTQYF. The CDR3 region has the DNA TGCGCCAGCAGCTTGGGGTATACTAGCACAGATACGCAGTATTTT.

This clone has just one count. The genes are TRBV11-2 and TRBJ1-5; the D is unclear. V lost 1 base to trimming and J lost 4 bases, with 8 bases between them. Germline CDR1 SGHAT, CDR2 FQNNGV. This CDR3 region has 14 residues. In DNA form, the CDR3 reads TGTGCCAGCAGCTTAGCAGGCAGGAATCAGCCCCAGCATTTT. This encodes CASSLAGRNQPQHF.

The chain carries TRBV7-2 and TRBJ1-4; D is perhaps TRBD1 (6 bases). The CDR3 covers 15 residues. Per the germline V gene, CDR1 is SGHTA and CDR2 is FQGNSA. The germline V and J ends were trimmed by 5 bases and 2 bases, with 12 bases remaining between them. CDR3 residues: CASSPGGATNEKLFF. CDR3 sequence (DNA): TGTGCCAGCAGCCCGGGGGGGGCCACTAATGAAAAACTGTTTTTT.

In DNA, the CDR3 is TGTGCCAGCAGCTTAGATCGGGGTATCGAGACCCAGTACTTC. Its protein is CASSLDRGIETQYF. The chain employs TRBV7-2 and TRBJ2-5, with D perhaps TRBD2 (5 bases). Germline values: CDR1 SGHTA, CDR2 FQGNSA. Trimming pared 1 base from V and 5 bases from J, leaving 11 bases between. The CDR3 covers 14 residues. Filled out from reference TRBV7-2 and TRBJ2-5, the complete variable domain reads GAGVSQSPSNKVTEKGKDVELRCDPISGHTALYWYRQSLGQGLEFLIYFQGNSAPDKSGLPSDRFSAERTGGSVSTLTIQRTQQEDSAVYLCASSLDRGIETQYFGPGTRLLVL.

V usage is TRBV30 and J usage is TRBJ1-2; weak D call: TRBD1 (5 bases). Germline V gives CDR1 GTSNPN, CDR2 SVGIG (reference sequence). This CDR3 region has 13 residues. Trimming shortened V by 5 bases and J by 2 bases, and 12 bases separated the two germline ends. The DNA of the CDR3 is TGTGCCTGGGCCCCCAGGGTGAACTATGGCTACACCTTC. Amino acids: CAWAPRVNYGYTF.

The chain has TRBV7-9 and TRBJ1-4, with TRBD1 as a possible D gene (5 bases). V gave up 1 base and J gave up 8 bases, with 8 bases separating them. Germline V gene sequence: CDR1 SEHNR, CDR2 FQNEAQ (reference sequence). CDR3 length: 13 amino acids. CDR3 amino acids: CASSLGTTEKLFF. The CDR3 nucleotides read TGTGCCAGCAGCTTAGGGACAACCGAAAAACTGTTTTTT.